This T cell receptor (beta chain) was obtained from a study of cytomegalovirus exposure and HLA in healthy donors. The study, taken as a whole, reports: There was a cluster of highly shared sequence variants that was likely a sequencing artifact. HLA alleles showed associations with fewer than 20,000 TCR beta sequences in a later analysis, at a 0.05 false discovery rate.

Primers for the PCR totalled 60 Vbeta and 13 Jbeta. Profiled with immunoSEQ multiplex PCR; TCRdb holds only in-frame clones, not every one. In total, the table holds 100,000 to 150,000 clones. About this clone itself: What it binds is unknown.

Sequenced: PBMCs. This receptor was identified in a man younger than 35 in good health and CMV-seronegative.

This CDR3 is CSTAKEDYGYTF. The CDR3 DNA is TGCAGCACGGCTAAGGAGGACTATGGCTACACCTTC. The chain combines TRBV29-1 with TRBJ1-2, with no clear D. Germline V gene sequence: CDR1 SQVTM, CDR2 ANQGSEA. The V end was cut by 8 bases, the J end by 3 bases, with 13 bases between. CDR3 length: 12 amino acids.